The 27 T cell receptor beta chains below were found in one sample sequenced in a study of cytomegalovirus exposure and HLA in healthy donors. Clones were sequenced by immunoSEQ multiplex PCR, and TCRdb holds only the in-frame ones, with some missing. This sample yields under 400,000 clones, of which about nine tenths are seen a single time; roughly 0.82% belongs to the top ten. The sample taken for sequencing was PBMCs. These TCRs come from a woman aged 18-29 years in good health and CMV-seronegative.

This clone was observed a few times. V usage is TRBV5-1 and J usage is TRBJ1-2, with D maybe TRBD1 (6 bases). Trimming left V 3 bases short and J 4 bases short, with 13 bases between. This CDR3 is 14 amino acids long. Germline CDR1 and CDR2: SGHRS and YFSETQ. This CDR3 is CASSSSDRLYGYTF. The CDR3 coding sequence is TGCGCCAGCAGCTCCTCGGACAGACTCTATGGCTACACCTTC.

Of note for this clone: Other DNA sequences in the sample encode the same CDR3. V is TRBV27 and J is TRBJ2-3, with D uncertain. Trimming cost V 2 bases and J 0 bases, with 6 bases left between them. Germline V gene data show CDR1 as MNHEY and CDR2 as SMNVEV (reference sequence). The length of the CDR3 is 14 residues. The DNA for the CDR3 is TGTGCCAGCAGTTTAGGCCTGAGCACAGATACGCAGTATTTT. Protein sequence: CASSLGLSTDTQYF.

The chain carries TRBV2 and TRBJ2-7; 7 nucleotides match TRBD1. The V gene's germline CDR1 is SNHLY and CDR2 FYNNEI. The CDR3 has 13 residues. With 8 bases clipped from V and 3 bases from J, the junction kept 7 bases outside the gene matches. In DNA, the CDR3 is TGTGCCAGCGGACAGGCTTGGGACTACGAGCAGTACTTC. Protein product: CASGQAWDYEQYF.

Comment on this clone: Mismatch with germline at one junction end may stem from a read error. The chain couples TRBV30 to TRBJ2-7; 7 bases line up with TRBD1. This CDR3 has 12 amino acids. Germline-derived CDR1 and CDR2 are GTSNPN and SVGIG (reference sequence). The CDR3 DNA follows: TGTGCCCGGAGTGGGGGACAGAACGAGCAGTACTTC. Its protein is CARSGGQNEQYF.

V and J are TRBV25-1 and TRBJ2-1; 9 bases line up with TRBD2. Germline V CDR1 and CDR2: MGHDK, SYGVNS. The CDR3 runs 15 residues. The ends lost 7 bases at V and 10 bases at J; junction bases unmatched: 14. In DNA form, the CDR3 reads TGTGCCAGCACCTTCGGGACTAGCCCGAGCGGGGAGCAGTTCTTC. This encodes CASTFGTSPSGEQFF.

CDR3: CASSLGLVSYEQYF. CDR3 bases: TGTGCCAGCAGCTTGGGACTGGTCTCCTACGAGCAGTACTTC. J is TRBJ2-7 and V is TRBV5-6; D uncertain. Germline lookup yields CDR1 SGHDT and CDR2 YYEEEE. V was cut by 0 bases and J by 0 bases, with 7 bases left in between. The CDR3 has 14 residues.

The CDR3 sequence: CASSVAGVTDTQYF. The CDR3 nucleotides are TGTGCCAGCAGCGTAGCGGGAGTTACAGATACGCAGTATTTT. This chain uses TRBV9 with TRBJ2-3; possibly TRBD2 for D (6 bases). This CDR3 region has 14 residues. Germline V gene sequence: CDR1 SGDLS, CDR2 YYNGEE. The V and J ends lost 0 bases and 3 bases respectively, with 8 bases between them.

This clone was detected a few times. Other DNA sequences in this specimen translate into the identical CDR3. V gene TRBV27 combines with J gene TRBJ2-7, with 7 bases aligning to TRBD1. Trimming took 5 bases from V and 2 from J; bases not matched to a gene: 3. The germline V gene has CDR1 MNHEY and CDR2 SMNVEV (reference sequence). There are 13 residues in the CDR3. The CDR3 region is CASSRTGPYEQYF. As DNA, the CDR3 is TGTGCCAGCAGTCGGACAGGACCCTACGAGCAGTACTTC.

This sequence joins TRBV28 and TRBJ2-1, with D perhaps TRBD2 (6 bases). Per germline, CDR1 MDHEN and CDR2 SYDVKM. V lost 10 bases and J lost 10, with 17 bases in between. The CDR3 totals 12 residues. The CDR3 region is CAILGLSSEQFF. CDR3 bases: TGTGCCATCCTGGGACTCTCCTCGGAGCAGTTCTTC.

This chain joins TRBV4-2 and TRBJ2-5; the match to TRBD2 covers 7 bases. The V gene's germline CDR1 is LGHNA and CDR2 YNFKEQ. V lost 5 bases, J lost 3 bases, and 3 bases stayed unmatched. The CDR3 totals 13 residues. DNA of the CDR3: TGTGCCAGCAGCACTGCGGGGGAAGAGACCCAGTACTTC. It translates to CASSTAGEETQYF.

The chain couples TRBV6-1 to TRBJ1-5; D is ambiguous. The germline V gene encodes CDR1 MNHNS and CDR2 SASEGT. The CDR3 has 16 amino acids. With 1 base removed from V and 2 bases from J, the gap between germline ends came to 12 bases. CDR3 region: CASSEGEGAGNQPQHF. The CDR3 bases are TGTGCCAGCAGTGAAGGGGAGGGCGCCGGCAATCAGCCCCAGCATTTT.

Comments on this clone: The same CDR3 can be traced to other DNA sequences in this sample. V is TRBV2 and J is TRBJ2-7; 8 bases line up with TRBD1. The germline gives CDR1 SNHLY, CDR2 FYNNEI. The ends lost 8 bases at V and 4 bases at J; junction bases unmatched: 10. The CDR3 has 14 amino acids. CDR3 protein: CASSLGQGGYEQYF. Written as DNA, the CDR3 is TGTGCCAGCTCCCTCGGACAGGGAGGTTACGAGCAGTACTTC.

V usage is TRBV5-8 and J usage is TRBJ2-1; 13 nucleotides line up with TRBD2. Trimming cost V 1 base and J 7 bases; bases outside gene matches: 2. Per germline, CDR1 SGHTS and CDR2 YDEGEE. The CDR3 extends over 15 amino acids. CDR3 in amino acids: CASSLTSGGANEQFF. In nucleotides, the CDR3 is TGTGCCAGCAGCTTGACTAGCGGGGGGGCAAATGAGCAGTTCTTC.

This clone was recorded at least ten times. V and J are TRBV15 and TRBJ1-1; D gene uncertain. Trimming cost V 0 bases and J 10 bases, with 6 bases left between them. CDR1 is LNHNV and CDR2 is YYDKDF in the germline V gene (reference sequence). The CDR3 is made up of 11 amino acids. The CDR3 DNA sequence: TGTGCCACCAGCAGAGAAGGAGGAGCTTTCTTT. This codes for CATSREGGAFF. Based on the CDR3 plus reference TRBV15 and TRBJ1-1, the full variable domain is DAMVIQNPRYQVTQFGKPVTLSCSQTLNHNVMYWYQQKSSQAPKLLFHYYDKDFNNEADTPDNFQSRRPNTSFCFLDIRSPGLGDTAMYLCATSREGGAFFGQGTRLTVV.

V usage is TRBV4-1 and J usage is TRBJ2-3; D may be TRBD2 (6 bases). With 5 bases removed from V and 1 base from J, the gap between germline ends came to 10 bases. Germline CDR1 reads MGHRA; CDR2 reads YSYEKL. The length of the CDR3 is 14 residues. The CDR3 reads CASSLGTRTDTQYF. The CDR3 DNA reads TGCGCCAGCAGCTTGGGGACTCGCACAGATACGCAGTATTTT.

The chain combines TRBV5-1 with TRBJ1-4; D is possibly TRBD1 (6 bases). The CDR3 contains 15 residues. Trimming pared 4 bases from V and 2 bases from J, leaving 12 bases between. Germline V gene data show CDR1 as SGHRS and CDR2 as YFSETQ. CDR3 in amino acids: CASSVQGATNEKLFF. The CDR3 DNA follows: TGCGCCAGCAGCGTACAGGGAGCCACTAATGAAAAACTGTTTTTT.

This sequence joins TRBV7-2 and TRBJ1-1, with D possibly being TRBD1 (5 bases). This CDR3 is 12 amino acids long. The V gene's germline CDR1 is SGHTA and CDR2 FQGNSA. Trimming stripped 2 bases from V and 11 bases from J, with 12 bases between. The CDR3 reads CASSLSGVGAFF. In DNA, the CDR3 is TGTGCCAGCAGCTTATCGGGGGTAGGTGCTTTCTTT.

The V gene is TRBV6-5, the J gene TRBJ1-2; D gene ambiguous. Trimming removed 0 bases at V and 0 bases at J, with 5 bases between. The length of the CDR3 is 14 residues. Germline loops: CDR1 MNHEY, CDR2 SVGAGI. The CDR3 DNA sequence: TGTGCCAGCAGTTACTCTGTCACTAACTATGGCTACACCTTC. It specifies CASSYSVTNYGYTF.

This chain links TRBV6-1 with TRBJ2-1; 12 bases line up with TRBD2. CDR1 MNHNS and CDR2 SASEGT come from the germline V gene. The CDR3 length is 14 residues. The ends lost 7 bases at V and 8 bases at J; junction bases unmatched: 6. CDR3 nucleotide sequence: TGTGCCAGCACGACTAGCGGGAGCCCCCATGAGCAGTTCTTC. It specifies CASTTSGSPHEQFF.

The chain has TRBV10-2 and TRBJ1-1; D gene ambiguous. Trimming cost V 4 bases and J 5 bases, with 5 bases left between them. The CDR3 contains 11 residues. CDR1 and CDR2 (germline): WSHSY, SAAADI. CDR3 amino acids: CASSGRTEAFF. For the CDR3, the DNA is TGCGCCAGCAGTGGTCGGACTGAAGCTTTCTTT.

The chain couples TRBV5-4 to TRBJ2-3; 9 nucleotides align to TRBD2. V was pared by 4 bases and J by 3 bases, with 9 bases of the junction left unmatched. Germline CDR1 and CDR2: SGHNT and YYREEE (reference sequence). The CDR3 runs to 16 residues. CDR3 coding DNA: TGTGCCAGCAGCCAGGCGGGCAGCGGGGGGACAGATACGCAGTATTTT. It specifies CASSQAGSGGTDTQYF.

CDR3 coding DNA: TGTGCCAGCAGTGAAGCGAGCGGGCCTCCAAGCTCCTATAATTCACCCCTCCACTTT. Translated, it gives CASSEASGPPSSYNSPLHF. The chain combines TRBV6-1 with TRBJ1-6; D gene ambiguous. Germline lookup yields CDR1 MNHNS and CDR2 SASEGT. The V end was cut by 0 bases, the J end by 0 bases, with 15 bases between. The CDR3 sequence is 19 residues long.

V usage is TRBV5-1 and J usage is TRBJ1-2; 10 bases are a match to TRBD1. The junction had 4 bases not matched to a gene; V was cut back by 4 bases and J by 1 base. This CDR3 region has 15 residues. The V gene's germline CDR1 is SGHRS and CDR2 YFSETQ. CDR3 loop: CASSDRGPGNYGYTF. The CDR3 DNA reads TGCGCCAGCAGCGACAGGGGGCCGGGTAACTATGGCTACACCTTC. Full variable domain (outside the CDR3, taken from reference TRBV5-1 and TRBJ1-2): KAGVTQTPRYLIKTRGQQVTLSCSPISGHRSVSWYQQTPGQGLQFLFEYFSETQRNKGNFPGRFSGRQFSNSRSEMNVSTLELGDSALYLCASSDRGPGNYGYTFGSGTRLTVV.

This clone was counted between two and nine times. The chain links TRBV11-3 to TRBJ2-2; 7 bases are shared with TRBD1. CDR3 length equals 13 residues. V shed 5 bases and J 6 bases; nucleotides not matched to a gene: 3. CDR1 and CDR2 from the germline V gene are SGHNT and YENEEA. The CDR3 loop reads CASSPDRAGELFF. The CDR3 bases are TGTGCCAGCAGCCCAGACAGGGCCGGGGAGCTGTTTTTT. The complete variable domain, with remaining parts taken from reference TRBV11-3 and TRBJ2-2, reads EAGVVQSPRYKIIEKKQPVAFWCNPISGHNTLYWYLQNLGQGPELLIRYENEEAVDDSQLPKDRFSAERLKGVDSTLKIQPAELGDSAVYLCASSPDRAGELFFGEGSRLTVL.

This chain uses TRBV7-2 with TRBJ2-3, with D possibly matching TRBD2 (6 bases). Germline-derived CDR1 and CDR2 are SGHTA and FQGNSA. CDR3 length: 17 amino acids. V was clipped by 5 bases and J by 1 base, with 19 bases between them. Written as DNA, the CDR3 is TGTGCCAGCAGCAATCCGGGAGTGGTTTCCCGCACAGATACGCAGTATTTT. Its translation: CASSNPGVVSRTDTQYF.

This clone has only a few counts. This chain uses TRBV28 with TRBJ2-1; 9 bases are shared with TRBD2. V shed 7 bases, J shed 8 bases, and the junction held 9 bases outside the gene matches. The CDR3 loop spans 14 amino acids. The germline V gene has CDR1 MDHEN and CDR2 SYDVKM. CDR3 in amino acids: CASIETSGIDEQFF. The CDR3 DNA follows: TGTGCCAGCATTGAGACTAGCGGCATAGATGAGCAGTTCTTC.

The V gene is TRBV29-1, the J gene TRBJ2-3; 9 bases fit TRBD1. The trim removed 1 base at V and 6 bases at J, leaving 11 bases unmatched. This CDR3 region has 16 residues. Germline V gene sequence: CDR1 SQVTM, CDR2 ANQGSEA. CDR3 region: CSVEGGGDRVTDTQYF. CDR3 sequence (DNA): TGCAGCGTTGAAGGAGGTGGGGACAGGGTCACCGATACGCAGTATTTT.